The 4 T cell receptor beta chains reported below all come from one sample, sequenced in a study of OX40 agonist ivuxolimab in advanced cancers. Some clones are missing from TCRdb's copy, which holds only in-frame ones; the method was immunoSEQ multiplex PCR. This sample has 70,000 to 95,000 clones, with 80% to 90% found just once. The sequenced sample was CD4+ or CD8+ T cells sorted from blood, obtained in a trial of the OX40 agonist ivuxolimab. The origin of the receptors is an adult with an advanced solid tumor such as melanoma, head and neck, liver or kidney cancer.

V gene TRBV18 combines with J gene TRBJ1-1, with D possibly matching TRBD1 (5 bases). Germline CDR1 KGHSH, CDR2 LQKENI. This CDR3 contains 16 residues. Trimming removed 5 bases from V and 1 base from J, with 17 bases in between. The CDR3 loop reads CASSANGGGSNTEAFF. The CDR3 region has the DNA TGTGCCAGCTCAGCAAATGGTGGGGGTTCGAACACTGAAGCTTTCTTT.

This rearrangement joins TRBV7-9 to TRBJ1-6; 7 nucleotides align to TRBD1. Germline values: CDR1 SEHNR, CDR2 FQNEAQ (reference sequence). The CDR3 is made up of 13 amino acids. V trimming: 4 bases; J trimming: 10 bases; junction bases outside the gene matches: 4. CDR3 nucleotide sequence: TGTGCCAGCAGCTACGACAGGGCGTCACCCCTCCACTTT. It encodes CASSYDRASPLHF.

This clone was observed a few times. This chain joins TRBV11-3 and TRBJ2-7; 9 positions match TRBD1. The CDR3 length is 15 residues. Germline V CDR1 and CDR2: SGHNT, YENEEA. V dropped 5 bases and J dropped 3; count of bases not matched to a gene: 8. Written as DNA, the CDR3 is TGTGCCAGCAGCCGGGGACAGGGCCAAAACTACGAGCAGTACTTC. It yields the protein CASSRGQGQNYEQYF.

The chain links TRBV19 to TRBJ1-1; 7 bases are a match to TRBD1. Germline V gene lookup returns CDR1 LNHDA and CDR2 SQIVND (reference sequence). CDR3 size: 15 residues. Germline trimming cut 5 bases from V and 9 bases from J; bases unmatched to any gene: 15. CDR3 nucleotides: TGTGCCAGTAGTGGAAGACAGGGCTTAAATTTTCAAGCTTTCTTT. It translates to CASSGRQGLNFQAFF.